The clone carrying this TCR beta chain has a single count. Its target is not known. This sample stems from a study of T-cell memory formation after mild COVID-19. In the study overall: TCR clusters mostly belonged to single donors.

This CDR3 is 16 amino acids long. V lost 1 base to trimming and J lost 0 bases, with 10 bases between them. Germline V gene sequence: CDR1 SGHDN, CDR2 FVKESK. General study points: The study detected some responding clones in pre-infection memory, suggesting cross-reactive memory joined. CD4/CD8 balance held among clones contracting day 15 to 85, and later expanders leaned CD4+.

UMIs and sample barcodes were carried by the TCR alpha and TCR beta cDNA libraries that 5'RACE produced using constant-segment primers. TCRdb re-called the 5' RACE reads through MiXCR, storing one row per CDR3 protein. The table shows a few hundred thousand distinct CDR3 sequences, with roughly 25% occurring only once. The gene calls are TRBV14 and TRBJ2-4; D is undetermined. This TCR came from an adult woman who had mild COVID-19 (a few samples of this study predate the infection). Cell type and time point are not known. Sample: PBMCs or a T cell subset sorted from them (not recorded which). CDR3 in amino acids: CASSQGTLRAKNIQYF. CDR3 coding DNA: TGTGCCAGCAGCCAAGGTACACTTCGAGCCAAAAACATTCAGTACTTC.